Below, 32 T cell receptor beta chains from the same sample are listed, as sequenced in a study of cytomegalovirus exposure and HLA in healthy donors. PCR was performed using 60 Vbeta and 13 Jbeta primers. This table comes from immunoSEQ multiplex PCR, and its TCRdb copy is limited to in-frame clones, with some not included. The repertoire holds some 130,000 clones, with over 70% as singletons. Material for sequencing was PBMCs. Receptor source: a woman aged 35 to 49 in good health and CMV-seronegative.

The chain combines TRBV29-1 with TRBJ2-4, with TRBD1 matching 7 bases. Trimming at V came to 5 bases and at J to 12 bases, leaving 10 bases not matched to a gene. Germline lookup yields CDR1 SQVTM and CDR2 ANQGSEA. There are 12 residues in the CDR3. CDR3 region: CSVHVDRSSQYF. CDR3 bases: TGCAGCGTTCATGTGGACAGGTCCAGTCAGTACTTC.

The chain couples TRBV7-2 to TRBJ1-2; D remains ambiguous. V was clipped by 4 bases and J by 0 bases, with 9 bases between them. The V gene's germline CDR1 is SGHTA and CDR2 FQGNSA. The CDR3 covers 14 residues. The CDR3 sequence: CASSSDFSNYGYTF. In DNA, the CDR3 is TGTGCCAGCAGCTCAGACTTTTCTAACTATGGCTACACCTTC.

The chain employs TRBV6-6 and TRBJ2-7, with D possibly TRBD2 on 6 matching bases. This CDR3 comprises 15 residues. Trimming took 6 bases from V and 0 from J, leaving 15 bases between them. Germline V gene data show CDR1 as MNHNY and CDR2 as SVGAGI (reference sequence). The CDR3 DNA reads TGTGCCAGCAGCCAACTAGCAATGAGCTCCTACGAGCAGTACTTC. The encoded protein is CASSQLAMSSYEQYF.

The J gene is TRBJ1-2, the V gene TRBV7-9; D is ambiguous. Germline values: CDR1 SEHNR, CDR2 FQNEAQ (reference sequence). This CDR3 spans 16 amino acids. V shed 1 base and J shed 9 bases, with 21 bases lying between them. CDR3 nucleotide sequence: TGTGCCAGCAGCTTAGGTGCGGTGGAGGGTGGAACCAGCTACACCTTC. Translation: CASSLGAVEGGTSYTF.

The chain joins TRBV7-2 to TRBJ1-5, with TRBD1 as a possible D gene (5 bases). V gave up 5 bases and J gave up 6 bases, with 23 bases separating them. Germline CDR1 and CDR2: SGHTA and FQGNSA. The CDR3 spans 17 residues. CDR3 residues: CASSPFRQGGVGQPQHF. DNA of the CDR3: TGTGCCAGCAGCCCTTTCCGCCAGGGAGGCGTAGGTCAGCCCCAGCATTTT.

This CDR3 reads CASSLVGTLDNEQFF. In nucleotides, the CDR3 is TGTGCCAGCAGCTTGGTCGGGACACTAGACAATGAGCAGTTCTTC. The chain carries TRBV7-9 and TRBJ2-1, with D possibly matching TRBD1 (6 bases). The CDR3 totals 15 residues. V was clipped by 3 bases and J by 5 bases, with 14 bases between them. Per germline, CDR1 SEHNR and CDR2 FQNEAQ (reference sequence).

Here the CDR3 reads CASSFHGTGQTEAFF. The CDR3 nucleotides read TGTGCCAGCAGTTTCCACGGGACAGGGCAAACTGAAGCTTTCTTT. V usage is TRBV28 and J usage is TRBJ1-1; 9 positions match TRBD1. CDR1 is MDHEN, CDR2 SYDVKM, per germline. The CDR3 has 15 residues. The V and J ends lost 3 bases and 5 bases, in that order; junction bases with no gene match: 7.

V gene TRBV5-1 combines with J gene TRBJ1-4, with TRBD1 as a possible D gene (5 bases). V lost 4 bases, J lost 5 bases, and 12 bases lay in between. The CDR3 contains 14 residues. Germline CDR1 is SGHRS and CDR2 is YFSETQ. DNA for the CDR3: TGCGCCAGCAGCCAAGACAGAACCAATGAAAAACTGTTTTTT. Its protein is CASSQDRTNEKLFF.

This clone was observed a few times. This chain connects TRBV5-3 to TRBJ2-7; no reliable D call. TRBV5-3 has ORF status, its function being uncertain. Trimming stripped 0 bases from V and 5 bases from J, with 15 bases between. The CDR3 totals 15 residues. CDR3 loop: CARSLVLRPHHEQYF. The CDR3, as DNA: TGTGCCAGAAGCTTGGTTCTGCGGCCCCACCACGAGCAGTACTTC.

This chain connects TRBV7-3 to TRBJ1-1, with D unresolved. Germline values: CDR1 SGHTA, CDR2 FQGTGA. CDR3 size: 15 residues. Trimming left V 6 bases short and J 1 base short, with 15 bases between. CDR3 residues: CASSPFRISNTEAFF. For the CDR3, the DNA is TGTGCCAGCAGTCCTTTCAGGATCTCGAACACTGAAGCTTTCTTT.

This clone was counted once. The genes are TRBV7-9 and TRBJ2-1; maybe TRBD2 (6 bases). Trimming pared 7 bases from V and 4 bases from J, leaving 14 bases between. Germline V gene data show CDR1 as SEHNR and CDR2 as FQNEAQ (reference sequence). This CDR3 has 14 residues. The DNA for the CDR3 is TGTGCCAGCACCCCGGGAGCGGATTACAATGAGCAGTTCTTC. Its translation is CASTPGADYNEQFF. The full variable domain, in which reference TRBV7-9 and TRBJ2-1 provide the parts outside the CDR3, is DTGVSQNPRHKITKRGQNVTFRCDPISEHNRLYWYRQTLGQGPEFLTYFQNEAQLEKSRLLSDRFSAERPKGSFSTLEIQRTEQGDSAMYLCASTPGADYNEQFFGPGTRLTVL.

This clone was counted only a few times. The rearrangement links TRBV6-1 to TRBJ2-7; D remains unclear. Per germline, CDR1 MNHNS and CDR2 SASEGT. The length of the CDR3 is 14 residues. The V end was cut by 0 bases, the J end by 3 bases, with 9 bases between. The CDR3 here is CASSEAAVVYEQYF. CDR3 in DNA: TGTGCCAGCAGTGAAGCGGCGGTAGTCTACGAGCAGTACTTC.

The chain employs TRBV27 and TRBJ2-3; 13 nucleotides align to TRBD2. The germline V gene encodes CDR1 MNHEY and CDR2 SMNVEV (reference sequence). This CDR3 is 14 amino acids long. J lost 6 bases, V lost 6 bases, and 3 bases had no gene match. The CDR3 DNA reads TGTGCCAGCAGGACGACTAGCGGGAGGGATACGCAGTATTTT. Translated: CASRTTSGRDTQYF.

This clone was observed once. The rearrangement links TRBV28 to TRBJ1-5, with D uncertain. The V end was cut by 5 bases, the J end by 0 bases, with 29 bases between. The CDR3 has 21 residues. CDR1 is MDHEN, CDR2 SYDVKM, per germline. DNA of the CDR3: TGTGCCAGCAGTCCCCAGATCAGGCCGACGGCCCTCCTATATAGCAATCAGCCCCAGCATTTT. Its translation: CASSPQIRPTALLYSNQPQHF.

V usage is TRBV5-6 and J usage is TRBJ2-7, with a possible D match to TRBD1 (6 bases). V lost 3 bases and J 0 bases, leaving 10 bases between the germline ends. The V gene's germline CDR1 is SGHDT and CDR2 YYEEEE. The CDR3 loop spans 14 amino acids. The CDR3 loop is CASSSWTASYEQYF. The CDR3, as DNA: TGTGCCAGCAGCTCTTGGACAGCCTCCTACGAGCAGTACTTC.

Many counts were recorded for this clone. The sample holds other DNA sequences that translate to the same CDR3. V and J are TRBV5-8 and TRBJ2-5, with TRBD2 matching 13 bases. The CDR3 contains 17 residues. The junction had 4 bases not matched to a gene; V was cut back by 0 bases and J by 2 bases. The germline CDR1 and CDR2 sequences are SGHTS and YDEGEE. Written as DNA, the CDR3 is TGTGCCAGCAGCTTGGGACTAGCGGGGGGCACACAAGAGACCCAGTACTTC. Residues: CASSLGLAGGTQETQYF.

This clone was seen once. The CDR3: CASRPPGRENYGYTF. Here the CDR3 DNA reads TGTGCCAGTAGGCCGCCTGGGAGAGAGAACTATGGCTACACCTTC. The rearrangement uses TRBV19 and TRBJ1-2, with unresolved D. The V end lost 6 bases, the J end lost 2 bases, and 16 bases lay between the germline ends. The CDR3 loop spans 15 amino acids. Looked up from germline, CDR1 is LNHDA and CDR2 is SQIVND (reference sequence).

The V gene is TRBV5-1, the J gene TRBJ2-3, with 14 bases lining up with TRBD2. The CDR3 length is 16 residues. Germline CDR1 is SGHRS and CDR2 is YFSETQ. V lost 4 bases to trimming and J lost 5 bases; unmatched junction nucleotides: 6. In nucleotides, the CDR3 is TGCGCCAGCAGCCGGGGACTAGCGGGAGTCGTAGATACGCAGTATTTT. Translating it yields CASSRGLAGVVDTQYF.

The chain links TRBV2 to TRBJ1-4, with D perhaps matching TRBD1 (6 bases). Trimming shortened V by 8 bases and J by 6 bases, and 19 bases separated the two germline ends. The CDR3 spans 15 residues. Germline V CDR1 and CDR2: SNHLY, FYNNEI. The CDR3 sequence is CASLGHPKVDEKLFF. CDR3 nucleotide sequence: TGTGCCAGCTTGGGACACCCGAAGGTGGATGAAAAACTGTTTTTT. The whole variable domain, remainder taken from reference TRBV2 and TRBJ1-4, is EPEVTQTPSHQVTQMGQEVILRCVPISNHLYFYWYRQILGQKVEFLVSFYNNEISEKSEIFDDQFSVERPDGSNFTLKIRSTKLEDSAMYFCASLGHPKVDEKLFFGSGTQLSVL.

J is TRBJ1-2 and V is TRBV28; a possible D gene is TRBD1 (5 bases). Germline-derived CDR1 and CDR2 are MDHEN and SYDVKM. V was trimmed by 10 bases and J by 8 bases, leaving 14 bases between them. This CDR3 is built from 11 residues. CDR3 region: CATGWGEGYTF. The CDR3 nucleotides read TGTGCCACCGGATGGGGGGAAGGCTACACCTTC.

The V call is TRBV21-1, the J call TRBJ1-2. TRBV21-1 is deemed a pseudogene. The CDR3 contains 15 residues. This CDR3 reads CASSKGSGDNYGYTF. CDR3 bases: TGTGCCAGCAGCAAAGGGTCCGGAGATAACTATGGCTACACCTTC.

This chain joins TRBV19 and TRBJ1-2, with no clear D. CDR3 size: 13 residues. Germline lookup yields CDR1 LNHDA and CDR2 SQIVND (reference sequence). V was trimmed by 5 bases and J by 3 bases, leaving 10 bases between them. For the CDR3, the DNA is TGTGCCAGTAGTGTGACATTCGACTATGGCTACACCTTC. This sequence encodes CASSVTFDYGYTF.

The chain has TRBV2 and TRBJ2-1; 11 bases line up with TRBD2. V trimming: 8 bases; J trimming: 3 bases; junction bases outside the gene matches: 6. Germline V gene data show CDR1 as SNHLY and CDR2 as FYNNEI. The CDR3 consists of 15 residues. CDR3: CASAGLADNYNEQFF. DNA of the CDR3: TGTGCCAGCGCGGGACTAGCGGACAACTACAATGAGCAGTTCTTC.

This rearrangement joins TRBV18 to TRBJ2-3; D is perhaps TRBD2 (6 bases). The V end was cut by 3 bases, the J end by 5 bases, with 12 bases between. The CDR3 extends over 14 amino acids. Germline loops: CDR1 KGHSH, CDR2 LQKENI. DNA for the CDR3: TGTGCCAGCTCACCCGGGACTTCAAGAGATACGCAGTATTTT. It encodes CASSPGTSRDTQYF.

The chain has TRBV7-8 and TRBJ1-2; weak D call: TRBD1 (6 bases). Trimming pared 6 bases from V and 7 bases from J, leaving 18 bases between. Per the germline V gene, CDR1 is SGHVS and CDR2 is FQNEAQ. The CDR3 is 14 residues long. CDR3 coding DNA: TGTGCCAGCAGATCCTTGGGCACAGGGCTTGGCTACACCTTC. Encoded protein: CASRSLGTGLGYTF.

V gene TRBV27 combines with J gene TRBJ2-7; 7 bases are a match to TRBD1. The CDR3 consists of 12 residues. CDR1 is MNHEY, CDR2 SMNVEV, per germline (reference sequence). The J segment lost 8 bases and the V segment lost 6 bases, leaving 7 bases of the junction unmatched. The CDR3: CASRGLTGKQYF. DNA for the CDR3: TGTGCCAGCAGGGGGTTGACAGGGAAGCAGTACTTC.

This clone was recorded once. The rearrangement links TRBV2 to TRBJ2-5, with D maybe TRBD2 (5 bases). The CDR3 is 13 amino acids. CDR1 is SNHLY, CDR2 FYNNEI, per germline. The germline V and J ends were trimmed by 8 bases and 4 bases, with 14 bases remaining between them. The CDR3 sequence: CASSQRVRETQYF. The CDR3, as DNA: TGTGCCAGCTCGCAGAGGGTCCGAGAGACCCAGTACTTC.

The CDR3 sequence is CASQGYTEAFF. The DNA of the CDR3 is TGTGCCTCCCAGGGTTACACTGAAGCTTTCTTT. The chain employs TRBV30 and TRBJ1-1, with a weak D call TRBD1 (5 bases). The length of the CDR3 is 11 residues. Germline V gene sequence: CDR1 GTSNPN, CDR2 SVGIG (reference sequence). Trimming took off 7 bases at V and 3 bases at J, with 9 bases between the two ends.

This clone was seen only once. The gene calls are TRBV5-1 and TRBJ1-4, with 9 bases identical to TRBD1. This CDR3 comprises 14 residues. Looked up from germline, CDR1 is SGHRS and CDR2 is YFSETQ. V shed 4 bases and J 6 bases; nucleotides not matched to a gene: 4. Here the CDR3 reads CASSPDRGDEKLFF. CDR3 bases: TGCGCCAGCAGCCCAGACAGGGGGGATGAAAAACTGTTTTTT.

The rearrangement links TRBV28 to TRBJ1-1; possibly TRBD1 for D (5 bases). V lost 6 bases and J lost 6, with 14 bases in between. CDR3 length equals 13 residues. Germline V gene data show CDR1 as MDHEN and CDR2 as SYDVKM. The CDR3 protein is CASRARGISEAFF. As DNA, the CDR3 is TGTGCCAGCAGGGCTCGGGGGATATCTGAAGCTTTCTTT.

Points on this clone: The limits of the CDR3 on the DNA are not certain, so only TCRdb's listed CDR3 is given. This sequence joins TRBV21-1 and TRBJ2-7; the table's D call, TRBD2, was not checked against the DNA. TRBV21-1 is classified as a pseudogene. The CDR3 extends over 17 residues, inclusive of both ends. CDR3 loop: CASSKVGSGSYSYEQYF.

The rearrangement joins TRBV5-5 to TRBJ2-5; the D gene is possibly TRBD1 (6 bases). CDR1 is SGHKS, CDR2 YYEKEE, per germline (reference sequence). V lost 3 bases to trimming and J lost 3 bases, with 18 bases between them. The CDR3 sequence is 16 residues long. The CDR3 sequence is CASSWHLGAVKETQYF. The CDR3, as DNA: TGTGCCAGCAGCTGGCATTTGGGGGCAGTAAAAGAGACCCAGTACTTC.